This TCR beta chain was identified during a study of blood T cell repertoires in COVID-19. Study-wide background: T cells, B-cell-depleted T cells, or PBMCs provided the cDNA or gDNA that served as material.

The table came from immunoSEQ multiplex PCR; TCRdb's copy has only in-frame clones and leaves some out. The sample includes around 300,000 clones, around 88% of them seen just once. CDR1 SNHLY and CDR2 FYNNEI come from the germline V gene. The CDR3 extends over 12 amino acids. V shed 8 bases and J shed 0 bases, with 8 bases lying between them. Only one count was recorded for this clone. Seattle-derived patients entered the study during active infection and were followed longitudinally. The sequenced sample consisted of peripheral blood. This TCR came from a woman in her twenties or thirties with COVID-19, enrolled during active disease. V usage is TRBV2 and J usage is TRBJ2-7; D is possibly TRBD1 (6 bases). CDR3 bases: TGTGCCAGCCGGGACAACTCCTACGAGCAGTACTTC. It specifies CASRDNSYEQYF.